This T cell receptor (beta chain) was sequenced during a study of cytomegalovirus exposure and HLA in healthy donors. Study results and caveats: Earlier analysis yielded a pattern in which most TCR beta V segments were productive about 90% or about 30% of the time. Later on, a genetic analysis was performed. It linked a missense variant in DCLRE1C with V- and J-gene trimming of TCR beta.

Use of 60 Vbeta and 13 Jbeta primers characterized the PCR. Per the authors' pipeline: Approximately 12 million of 70 million to 80 million unique TCR beta chains were shared, per a later count. Produced via immunoSEQ multiplex PCR; TCRdb's table is partial and in-frame only. For V, J and clone size, that table is used; D and trimming come from the DNA. The repertoire holds around 90,000 clones, about nine tenths seen once, with roughly 8.3% in the top ten. Note on this clone: As yet, its antigen is unknown.

This CDR3 has 19 residues. CDR1 and CDR2 from the germline V gene are LNHDA and SQIVND (reference sequence). After removal of 4 bases from V and 1 base from J, the junction contained 10 bases not matched to a gene. The receptor comes from a man younger than 45 in good health and CMV-seropositive. Sequencing input: PBMCs. The chain is built from TRBV19 and TRBJ2-3; 14 nucleotides match TRBD2. Here the CDR3 DNA reads TGTGCCAGTAGTACTCCGGGACTAGCGGGAGTAGAGGGCACAGATACGCAGTATTTT. This encodes CASSTPGLAGVEGTDTQYF.